The 32 T cell receptor beta chains below come from one sample, sequenced in a study of T cell changes during pregnancy in multiple sclerosis. Here immunoSEQ multiplex PCR was the method, and the copy in TCRdb shows in-frame clones only, minus some. Of fewer than 40,000 clones detected, about 92% appear once; the ten largest clones hold around 0.8%. The sequenced sample was CD4+ T cells from peripheral blood mononuclear cells, obtained in the third trimester of pregnancy. These receptors all stem from a female donor with multiple sclerosis, enrolled in a pregnancy study.

Concerning this clone itself: No conserved phenylalanine or tryptophan is present at the end of the CDR3, so a read error is the likely explanation. No DNA is shown, since the ends of the CDR3 on it are uncertain; the CDR3 is the one TCRdb lists. The chain recombines TRBV5-5 with TRBJ2-7; TRBD1 is the table's D call, not checked against the DNA. The CDR3 spans 12 amino acids, including both terminal residues. CDR1 and CDR2 from the germline V gene are SGHKS and YYEKEE (reference sequence). CDR3 loop: CASSLGWDREEL.

The V and J genes are TRBV30 and TRBJ2-7, with 8 bases lining up with TRBD2. Looked up from germline, CDR1 is GTSNPN and CDR2 is SVGIG (reference sequence). With V trimmed by 0 bases and J by 2 bases, 3 bases remained unmatched. This CDR3 region has 14 residues. The CDR3 loop is CAWSVPGGPYEQYF. CDR3 nucleotide sequence: TGTGCCTGGAGTGTACCGGGAGGGCCCTACGAGCAGTACTTC.

The gene calls are TRBV7-8 and TRBJ2-7; 7 bases are a match to TRBD1. CDR1 SGHVS and CDR2 FQNEAQ come from the germline V gene. Trimming removed 0 bases from V and 0 bases from J; junction bases left unmatched: 2. The CDR3 has 15 amino acids. DNA of the CDR3: TGTGCCAGCAGCTTAGCCGGGACAGACTCCTACGAGCAGTACTTC. This codes for CASSLAGTDSYEQYF.

V gene TRBV29-1 combines with J gene TRBJ2-5; 8 nucleotides line up with TRBD2. Losses at the gene ends were 1 base for V and 9 bases for J; bases not matched to a gene: 10. The CDR3 covers 14 residues. From germline, CDR1 is SQVTM and CDR2 ANQGSEA. CDR3 residues: CSVEGSGKSRAQYF. The DNA for the CDR3 is TGCAGCGTTGAAGGTAGCGGGAAGTCTAGGGCCCAGTACTTC.

The chain carries TRBV4-1 and TRBJ2-3, with 8 positions matching TRBD1. V lost 2 bases to trimming and J lost 3 bases; unmatched junction nucleotides: 7. CDR3 length: 16 residues. Germline assignment: CDR1 MGHRA and CDR2 YSYEKL. The CDR3 coding sequence is TGCGCCAGCAGCCAAATACAGGGGGTGCGTACAGATACGCAGTATTTT. Amino acid sequence: CASSQIQGVRTDTQYF.

This chain connects TRBV11-3 to TRBJ2-7; perhaps TRBD2 as D (6 bases). The V and J ends lost 5 bases and 4 bases respectively, with 9 bases between them. Germline assignment: CDR1 SGHNT and CDR2 YENEEA. CDR3 length: 12 residues. The CDR3 reads CASSPGGYEQYF. CDR3 sequence (DNA): TGTGCCAGCAGCCCCGGGGGTTACGAGCAGTACTTC.

V gene TRBV5-4 combines with J gene TRBJ2-1, with 8 bases fitting TRBD2. V shed 4 bases, J shed 9 bases, and the junction held 6 bases outside the gene matches. Germline V lookup: CDR1 SGHNT, CDR2 YYREEE (reference sequence). This CDR3 spans 13 amino acids. The CDR3 is CASSRAGVGEQFF. CDR3 nucleotides: TGTGCCAGCAGCCGAGCGGGAGTTGGTGAGCAGTTCTTC.

The chain employs TRBV5-4 and TRBJ2-1, with 7 bases lining up with TRBD1. The CDR3 runs 16 residues. The ends lost 5 bases at V and 4 bases at J; junction bases unmatched: 12. Germline V gene sequence: CDR1 SGHNT, CDR2 YYREEE (reference sequence). The CDR3 sequence is CASSEGWGTDYNEQFF. DNA of the CDR3: TGTGCCAGCAGTGAAGGCTGGGGGACAGATTACAATGAGCAGTTCTTC.

J is TRBJ2-6 and V is TRBV28, with D possibly being TRBD2 (5 bases). Trimming removed 5 bases at V and 4 bases at J, with 15 bases between. Per germline, CDR1 MDHEN and CDR2 SYDVKM. The CDR3 runs to 16 residues. CDR3 DNA: TGTGCCAGCAGTAGGGAGTCTCTGGGGGGGGCCAACGTCCTGACTTTC. Amino acids: CASSRESLGGANVLTF.

The chain is built from TRBV7-2 and TRBJ1-2, with 12 bases fitting TRBD1. Germline CDR1 and CDR2: SGHTA and FQGNSA. The CDR3 length is 17 residues. Germline trimming cut 1 base from V and 4 bases from J; bases unmatched to any gene: 7. The CDR3 DNA reads as TGTGCCAGCAGCTTAGAGGGGGGGACAGGGGGCATCTATGGCTACACCTTC. Translated, it gives CASSLEGGTGGIYGYTF.

The chain combines TRBV28 with TRBJ1-1, with 7 bases fitting TRBD1. V trimming: 5 bases; J trimming: 1 base; junction bases outside the gene matches: 13. Per the germline V gene, CDR1 is MDHEN and CDR2 is SYDVKM. This CDR3 has 17 amino acids. CDR3 protein: CASSPNDRVLRNTEAFF. The CDR3 nucleotides read TGTGCCAGCAGTCCCAATGACAGGGTCCTACGGAACACTGAAGCTTTCTTT.

The V and J genes are TRBV28 and TRBJ2-7, with 12 bases identical to TRBD1. Germline lookup yields CDR1 MDHEN and CDR2 SYDVKM. This CDR3 region has 14 residues. V lost 4 bases and J lost 5; bases outside the gene matches: 3. The CDR3 coding sequence is TGTGCCAGCAGTTCGGGACAGGGGGCCCACGAGCAGTACTTC. Amino acid sequence: CASSSGQGAHEQYF.

The V call is TRBV9, the J call TRBJ2-5; maybe TRBD2 (5 bases). The germline V gene has CDR1 SGDLS and CDR2 YYNGEE. The CDR3 length is 11 residues. V lost 3 bases and J lost 5, with 5 bases in between. CDR3 sequence: CASSGRETQYF. The CDR3 DNA reads TGTGCCAGCAGCGGGAGGGAGACCCAGTACTTC.

Concerning this clone itself: The sample contains more than one DNA sequence encoding this CDR3. This rearrangement joins TRBV29-1 to TRBJ1-1; D unresolved. The ends were cut back, 5 bases at V and 11 bases at J, with 18 bases in the middle. CDR3 length: 12 residues. Germline CDR1 and CDR2: SQVTM and ANQGSEA. The CDR3 here is CSVNQNQGRAFF. The CDR3 DNA follows: TGCAGCGTTAACCAGAACCAAGGGAGGGCTTTCTTT.

The gene calls are TRBV28 and TRBJ1-2, with D hard to call. CDR1 is MDHEN and CDR2 is SYDVKM in the germline V gene. This CDR3 comprises 13 residues. V was pared by 3 bases and J by 1 base, with 6 bases between. The CDR3 protein is CASSLEVNYGYTF. The CDR3 region has the DNA TGTGCCAGCAGTTTGGAGGTTAACTATGGCTACACCTTC.

J is TRBJ2-1 and V is TRBV28, with 7 bases matching TRBD2. The length of the CDR3 is 13 residues. The germline gives CDR1 MDHEN, CDR2 SYDVKM. Trimming removed 7 bases from V and 3 bases from J; junction bases left unmatched: 3. The DNA of the CDR3 is TGTGCCAGCACAACGGGGGGCTACAATGAGCAGTTCTTC. It codes for CASTTGGYNEQFF.

The CDR3 DNA reads as TGTGCCAGCAGCTTATATGGTAGCGGGACTGACAATGAGCAGTTCTTC. Its protein product is CASSLYGSGTDNEQFF. The V gene is TRBV7-9, the J gene TRBJ2-1, with 8 nucleotides matching TRBD2. With 2 bases clipped from V and 5 bases from J, the junction kept 8 bases outside the gene matches. The germline V gene encodes CDR1 SEHNR and CDR2 FQNEAQ (reference sequence). The CDR3 is 16 amino acids. Full variable domain (missing parts from reference TRBV7-9 and TRBJ2-1): DTGVSQNPRHKITKRGQNVTFRCDPISEHNRLYWYRQTLGQGPEFLTYFQNEAQLEKSRLLSDRFSAERPKGSFSTLEIQRTEQGDSAMYLCASSLYGSGTDNEQFFGPGTRLTVL.

The chain uses TRBV2 and TRBJ1-1; no clear D. CDR3 length equals 14 residues. The germline V gene encodes CDR1 SNHLY and CDR2 FYNNEI. V gave up 6 bases and J gave up 0 bases, with 11 bases separating them. DNA for the CDR3: TGTGCCAGCAGGAGCCTTGCGGTGAACACTGAAGCTTTCTTT. This encodes CASRSLAVNTEAFF.

The genes are TRBV2 and TRBJ2-5; no definite D call. With 8 bases removed from V and 5 bases from J, the gap between germline ends came to 6 bases. The CDR3 covers 10 residues. Germline loops: CDR1 SNHLY, CDR2 FYNNEI. For the CDR3, the DNA is TGTGCCAGCGAGGAGGAGACCCAGTACTTC. The encoded protein is CASEEETQYF. Full variable domain (missing parts from reference TRBV2 and TRBJ2-5): EPEVTQTPSHQVTQMGQEVILRCVPISNHLYFYWYRQILGQKVEFLVSFYNNEISEKSEIFDDQFSVERPDGSNFTLKIRSTKLEDSAMYFCASEEETQYFGPGTRLLVL.

The chain carries TRBV7-8 and TRBJ1-5, with 8 bases matching TRBD1. This CDR3 has 15 amino acids. J was trimmed by 7 bases and V by 1 base; bases with no gene match: 6. CDR1 is SGHVS and CDR2 is FQNEAQ in the germline V gene. The CDR3 here is CASSLGTGSEQPQHF. CDR3 in DNA: TGTGCCAGCAGCTTAGGGACAGGGTCTGAGCAGCCCCAGCATTTT.

In this sample, this clone turned up once. The CDR3 loop is CASSPPSEPDTQYF. The CDR3 DNA is TGTGCCAGCTCACCACCTTCGGAGCCAGATACGCAGTATTTT. The chain recombines TRBV18 with TRBJ2-3, with D unresolved. The germline gives CDR1 KGHSH, CDR2 LQKENI. V lost 0 bases and J 4 bases, leaving 8 bases between the germline ends. This CDR3 has 14 residues.

V usage is TRBV6-6 and J usage is TRBJ2-1; tentatively, D is TRBD2 (7 bases). This CDR3 region has 16 residues. Trimming left V 0 bases short and J 2 bases short, with 11 bases between. CDR1 and CDR2 from the germline V gene are MNHNY and SVGAGI (reference sequence). The CDR3 DNA reads TGTGCCAGCAGTTACTCGGGGGGGGCGGCCTACAATGAGCAGTTCTTC. This translates into CASSYSGGAAYNEQFF.

This clone has a single count. No DNA is shown, since the ends of the CDR3 on it are uncertain; the CDR3 is the one TCRdb lists. This chain uses TRBV5-6 with TRBJ1-1; TRBD1, as called in the table, went unchecked against the DNA. Germline V gene sequence: CDR1 SGHDT, CDR2 YYEEEE. The CDR3 is 11 amino acids long, termini counted. This CDR3 reads CASSFAGGSFF.

This chain connects TRBV19 to TRBJ2-1; possible D gene TRBD2, 5 bases. The CDR3 length is 15 residues. The V gene's germline CDR1 is LNHDA and CDR2 SQIVND (reference sequence). Trimming left V 4 bases short and J 5 bases short, with 15 bases between. The CDR3 region has the DNA TGTGCCAGTAGTAACCCGGGATTAGTCGACAATGAGCAGTTCTTC. It codes for CASSNPGLVDNEQFF.

J is TRBJ1-5 and V is TRBV6-5; 9 positions match TRBD1. CDR3 length: 14 residues. Germline V gives CDR1 MNHEY, CDR2 SVGAGI. V shed 2 bases, J shed 5 bases, and the junction held 1 base outside the gene matches. The CDR3 bases are TGTGCCAGCAGTTACCGGACAGGGGATCAGCCCCAGCATTTT. Amino acid sequence: CASSYRTGDQPQHF.

The chain couples TRBV4-2 to TRBJ2-7; 12 nucleotides align to TRBD1. Germline CDR1 is LGHNA and CDR2 is YNFKEQ. CDR3 length: 16 residues. The V and J ends lost 7 bases and 2 bases, in that order; junction bases with no gene match: 9. CDR3 sequence reads: CASTAGQGAVPYEQYF. CDR3 in DNA: TGTGCCAGCACCGCGGGACAGGGGGCAGTGCCCTACGAGCAGTACTTC.

The chain employs TRBV7-9 and TRBJ2-7, with 9 bases identical to TRBD1. V gave up 5 bases and J gave up 6 bases; unmatched junction bases: 8. This CDR3 comprises 14 residues. Germline CDR1 and CDR2: SEHNR and FQNEAQ (reference sequence). CDR3 region: CASSTTGGLGEQYF. The CDR3 bases are TGTGCCAGCAGCACTACAGGGGGCCTGGGCGAGCAGTACTTC.

The chain couples TRBV2 to TRBJ2-3, with D uncertain. V lost 7 bases to trimming and J lost 1 base, with 9 bases between them. CDR3 length: 13 amino acids. Germline loops: CDR1 SNHLY, CDR2 FYNNEI. The CDR3 DNA reads TGTGCCAGCACCGAACTCCGCACAGATACGCAGTATTTT. Translating it yields CASTELRTDTQYF.

V usage is TRBV7-9 and J usage is TRBJ1-2, with 11 bases fitting TRBD1. This CDR3 contains 13 residues. Germline-derived CDR1 and CDR2 are SEHNR and FQNEAQ (reference sequence). The junction had 2 bases not matched to a gene; V was cut back by 8 bases and J by 3 bases. CDR3 residues: CASRDRGDYGYTF. The DNA of the CDR3 is TGTGCCAGCCGGGACAGGGGGGACTATGGCTACACCTTC.

The chain has TRBV19 and TRBJ2-1; 11 nucleotides align to TRBD2. The ends lost 1 base at V and 3 bases at J; junction bases unmatched: 2. There are 16 residues in the CDR3. Germline V gene sequence: CDR1 LNHDA, CDR2 SQIVND (reference sequence). CDR3 nucleotides: TGTGCCAGTAGTATAGGACTAGCGGGGAACTACAATGAGCAGTTCTTC. It is translated as CASSIGLAGNYNEQFF.

The rearrangement links TRBV5-6 to TRBJ2-3; the D gene is possibly TRBD2 (6 bases). The CDR3 length is 15 residues. Trimming took off 2 bases at V and 3 bases at J, with 13 bases between the two ends. CDR1 is SGHDT and CDR2 is YYEEEE in the germline V gene. As DNA, the CDR3 is TGTGCCAGCAGCTTCGGAGGGCCTTTGACAGATACGCAGTATTTT. It is translated as CASSFGGPLTDTQYF.

V and J are TRBV19 and TRBJ1-2, with D perhaps matching TRBD1 (6 bases). Looked up from germline, CDR1 is LNHDA and CDR2 is SQIVND (reference sequence). The CDR3 runs 16 residues. V lost 3 bases and J 3 bases, leaving 17 bases between the germline ends. The CDR3 here is CASSIVRQEYYYGYTF. CDR3 coding DNA: TGTGCCAGTAGTATCGTTCGACAGGAATACTACTATGGCTACACCTTC. Complete variable domain (other parts from reference TRBV19 and TRBJ1-2): DGGITQSPKYLFRKEGQNVTLSCEQNLNHDAMYWYRQDPGQGLRLIYYSQIVNDFQKGDIAEGYSVSREKKESFPLTVTSAQKNPTAFYLCASSIVRQEYYYGYTFGSGTRLTVV.